This T cell receptor (beta chain) was sequenced during a study of Ad26.COV2.S vaccination and SARS-CoV-2 variants. At the level of the study: In the study, Ad26.COV2.S was injected intramuscularly once, or twice 56 days apart.

Measured with immunoSEQ multiplex PCR; TCRdb has only the in-frame clones, and not every one. The sample contains roughly 460,000 clones, 89% of which appear only once. Treatment of the sample: around 19 received Ad26.COV2.S at low or high dose, single or two shots; 5 received placebo; per-sample allocation not given. Collection of the samples took place on day 63 after the first injection of vaccine or placebo. This adult donor, from Boston, was 18-55 years old. The CDR3 contains 13 residues. Germline CDR1 is SNHLY and CDR2 is FYNNEI. The germline V and J ends were trimmed by 7 bases and 4 bases, with 13 bases remaining between them.

This clonotype was sampled from a person aged 18-65 years who received the Ad26.COV2.S COVID-19 vaccine or a placebo. The sequencing here drew on peripheral blood, taken in a trial of Ad26.COV2.S vaccine versus placebo. This chain uses TRBV2 with TRBJ1-2, with no clear D. The CDR3 loop is CASNGELSYGYTF. CDR3 sequence (DNA): TGTGCCAGCAATGGTGAATTGTCCTATGGCTACACCTTC.